These T cell receptor beta chains were read from a single sample in a study of Ad26.COV2.S vaccination and SARS-CoV-2 variants. Repertoires were generated with immunoSEQ multiplex PCR, while TCRdb's copy carries only in-frame clones and drops some. The sample consists of around 340,000 clones, roughly 90% of them appearing once. The specimen was peripheral blood, collected in a trial of Ad26.COV2.S vaccine versus placebo. The receptors here all came from a person aged 18-65 years who received the Ad26.COV2.S COVID-19 vaccine or a placebo. CDR3s include the opening cysteine and the closing phenylalanine or tryptophan. Each record gives: V gene, clone size, J gene, D gene, CDR3 protein, CDR3 DNA. The D gene is left open where the match is weak. The size entry is marked missing in some rows and otherwise reads once, few, many or a size class.

v_call: TRBV28; clone_size: .; j_call: TRBJ2-7; d_call: .; cdr3_aa: CASSSDSLSYEQYF; cdr3_nt: TGTGCCAGCAGTTCAGACAGCCTATCCTACGAGCAGTACTTC
v_call: TRBV5-5; clone_size: .; j_call: TRBJ1-5; d_call: .; cdr3_aa: CASSLVPGVEPQPQHF; cdr3_nt: TGTGCCAGCAGCTTGGTACCGGGCGTGGAACCTCAGCCCCAGCATTTT
v_call: TRBV30; clone_size: .; j_call: TRBJ2-5; d_call: .; cdr3_aa: CAWNPGWGRGWETQYF; cdr3_nt: TGTGCCTGGAATCCGGGATGGGGCAGGGGTTGGGAGACCCAGTACTTC
v_call: TRBV3-1/TRBV3-2; clone_size: .; j_call: TRBJ2-6; d_call: TRBD2; cdr3_aa: CASSPIAGERGANVLTF; cdr3_nt: TGTGCCAGCAGCCCCATAGCGGGAGAGAGAGGGGCCAACGTCCTGACTTTC
v_call: TRBV27; clone_size: .; j_call: TRBJ2-5; d_call: .; cdr3_aa: CASSPLGAETQYF; cdr3_nt: TGTGCCAGCAGCCCTCTCGGGGCTGAGACCCAGTACTTC
v_call: TRBV4-1; clone_size: .; j_call: TRBJ1-1; d_call: .; cdr3_aa: CASSQEWEINTEAFF; cdr3_nt: TGCGCCAGCAGCCAAGAGTGGGAGATAAACACTGAAGCTTTCTTT
v_call: TRBV19; clone_size: .; j_call: TRBJ1-1; d_call: .; cdr3_aa: CASSRGPLNTEAFF; cdr3_nt: TGTGCCAGTAGTAGGGGGCCCTTGAACACTGAAGCTTTCTTT
v_call: TRBV7-3; clone_size: .; j_call: TRBJ2-1; d_call: TRBD2; cdr3_aa: CASSKSGGSHNEQFF; cdr3_nt: TGTGCCAGCAGCAAGAGCGGGGGTTCCCACAATGAGCAGTTCTTC
v_call: TRBV7-2; clone_size: .; j_call: TRBJ2-1; d_call: .; cdr3_aa: CASSSPRGPYEQFF; cdr3_nt: TGTGCCAGCAGCTCCCCAAGAGGGCCCTATGAGCAGTTCTTC
v_call: TRBV27; clone_size: .; j_call: TRBJ2-1; d_call: TRBD2; cdr3_aa: CASSMTGGSYNEQFF; cdr3_nt: TGTGCCAGCAGTATGACGGGGGGCTCCTACAATGAGCAGTTCTTC
v_call: TRBV30; clone_size: .; j_call: TRBJ1-1; d_call: TRBD1; cdr3_aa: CAWTGGRNTEAFF; cdr3_nt: TGTGCCTGGACAGGGGGCCGGAACACTGAAGCTTTCTTT
v_call: TRBV7-9; clone_size: few; j_call: TRBJ1-6; d_call: .; cdr3_aa: CASSLNRANSPLHF; cdr3_nt: TGTGCCAGCAGCTTAAACAGGGCTAATTCACCCCTCCACTTT
v_call: TRBV2; clone_size: .; j_call: TRBJ2-3; d_call: TRBD1; cdr3_aa: CASMGQHTDTQYF; cdr3_nt: TGTGCCAGCATGGGACAGCACACAGATACGCAGTATTTT
v_call: TRBV7-9; clone_size: .; j_call: TRBJ1-1; d_call: .; cdr3_aa: CASSLSLGEGSPEAFF; cdr3_nt: TGTGCCAGCAGCTTATCGCTAGGGGAGGGTAGCCCTGAAGCTTTCTTT
v_call: TRBV6-5; clone_size: .; j_call: TRBJ1-1; d_call: .; cdr3_aa: CASSPGPKNTEAFF; cdr3_nt: TGTGCCAGCAGCCCGGGGCCGAAGAACACTGAAGCTTTCTTT
v_call: TRBV28; clone_size: .; j_call: TRBJ2-1; d_call: TRBD2; cdr3_aa: CASRILASYNEQFF; cdr3_nt: TGTGCCAGCAGAATACTAGCGTCCTACAATGAGCAGTTCTTC
v_call: TRBV2; clone_size: .; j_call: TRBJ2-6; d_call: TRBD1; cdr3_aa: CASSYDRVYSGANVLTF; cdr3_nt: TGTGCCAGCAGTTACGACAGGGTCTACTCTGGGGCCAACGTCCTGACTTTC
v_call: TRBV28; clone_size: .; j_call: TRBJ1-2; d_call: .; cdr3_aa: CASNSPAGAYGYTF; cdr3_nt: TGTGCCAGCAACTCACCCGCAGGGGCCTATGGCTACACCTTC
v_call: TRBV5-6; clone_size: .; j_call: TRBJ2-7; d_call: .; cdr3_aa: CASSLAGAGFSEQYF; cdr3_nt: TGTGCCAGCAGCTTGGCTGGGGCAGGGTTCAGCGAGCAGTACTTC
v_call: TRBV2; clone_size: .; j_call: TRBJ1-5; d_call: .; cdr3_aa: CASSEVGPGYQPQHF; cdr3_nt: TGTGCCAGCAGTGAAGTGGGGCCGGGATATCAGCCCCAGCATTTT
v_call: TRBV3-1/TRBV3-2; clone_size: .; j_call: TRBJ1-6; d_call: .; cdr3_aa: CASSLWGDSPLHF; cdr3_nt: TGTGCCAGCAGCCTATGGGGGGATTCACCCCTCCACTTT
v_call: TRBV19; clone_size: .; j_call: TRBJ1-5; d_call: TRBD1; cdr3_aa: CASSPDRAYLPQHF; cdr3_nt: TGTGCCAGTAGTCCGGACAGGGCCTATTTGCCCCAGCATTTT
v_call: TRBV6-2/TRBV6-3; clone_size: .; j_call: TRBJ2-1; d_call: TRBD2; cdr3_aa: CASSYPGLVIYEQFF; cdr3_nt: TGTGCCAGCAGTTACCCTGGACTAGTTATCTATGAGCAGTTCTTC
v_call: TRBV3-1/TRBV3-2; clone_size: few; j_call: TRBJ1-2; d_call: .; cdr3_aa: CASSQREYGYTF; cdr3_nt: TGTGCCAGCAGCCAAAGGGAATATGGCTACACCTTC
v_call: TRBV5-6; clone_size: .; j_call: TRBJ2-2; d_call: TRBD1; cdr3_aa: CASTLGTGKLFF; cdr3_nt: TGTGCCAGCACACTCGGGACAGGGAAGTTGTTTTTT
v_call: TRBV10-2; clone_size: .; j_call: TRBJ2-5; d_call: .; cdr3_aa: CASNNRGYQETQYF; cdr3_nt: TGCGCCAGCAACAATCGGGGGTACCAAGAGACCCAGTACTTC
v_call: TRBV5-1; clone_size: .; j_call: TRBJ1-6; d_call: .; cdr3_aa: CASSRRGDNSPLHF; cdr3_nt: TGCGCCAGCAGCCGAAGGGGGGACAATTCACCCCTCCACTTT
v_call: TRBV7-9; clone_size: .; j_call: TRBJ1-2; d_call: TRBD1; cdr3_aa: CASSFWTGRDYGYTF; cdr3_nt: TGTGCCAGCAGCTTTTGGACAGGGCGGGACTATGGCTACACCTTC
v_call: TRBV19; clone_size: .; j_call: TRBJ2-5; d_call: TRBD2; cdr3_aa: CASSIDLAGQETQYF; cdr3_nt: TGTGCCAGTAGTATCGATCTAGCGGGCCAAGAGACCCAGTACTTC
v_call: TRBV7-6; clone_size: once; j_call: TRBJ2-2; d_call: TRBD2; cdr3_aa: CASSPSGGVNTGELFF; cdr3_nt: TGTGCCAGCAGCCCTAGCGGGGGGGTGAACACCGGGGAGCTGTTTTTT
v_call: TRBV30; clone_size: .; j_call: TRBJ2-1; d_call: TRBD1; cdr3_aa: CAWSAGQGGSQFF; cdr3_nt: TGTGCCTGGAGTGCTGGACAGGGGGGATCGCAGTTCTTC
v_call: TRBV27; clone_size: once; j_call: TRBJ1-1; d_call: TRBD1; cdr3_aa: CASSGQGENTEAFF; cdr3_nt: TGTGCCAGCAGCGGACAGGGCGAGAACACTGAAGCTTTCTTT
v_call: TRBV6-9; clone_size: once; j_call: TRBJ1-1; d_call: .; cdr3_aa: CASSSGPGYTEAFF; cdr3_nt: TGTGCCAGCAGTTCAGGACCGGGGTACACTGAAGCTTTCTTT
v_call: TRBV6-2/TRBV6-3; clone_size: few; j_call: TRBJ2-1; d_call: .; cdr3_aa: CASSYGGSSYNEQFF; cdr3_nt: TGTGCCAGCAGTTACGGAGGCAGCTCCTACAATGAGCAGTTCTTC
v_call: TRBV27; clone_size: .; j_call: TRBJ2-6; d_call: .; cdr3_aa: CASSLRLAGANVLTF; cdr3_nt: TGTGCCAGCAGTCTCCGATTAGCAGGGGCCAACGTCCTGACTTTC
v_call: TRBV7-2; clone_size: .; j_call: TRBJ2-1; d_call: TRBD2; cdr3_aa: CASRLAGKTNEQFF; cdr3_nt: TGTGCCAGCAGGTTAGCGGGAAAGACCAATGAGCAGTTCTTC
v_call: TRBV5-4; clone_size: .; j_call: TRBJ1-6; d_call: .; cdr3_aa: CASSPGRDNSPLHF; cdr3_nt: TGTGCCAGCAGTCCGGGACGGGATAATTCACCCCTCCACTTT
v_call: TRBV20-1; clone_size: .; j_call: TRBJ1-2; d_call: .; cdr3_aa: CSARDRVGYTF; cdr3_nt: TGCAGTGCTAGAGACAGGGTCGGCTACACCTTC
v_call: TRBV6-1; clone_size: .; j_call: TRBJ2-2; d_call: .; cdr3_aa: CASSESGVGELFF; cdr3_nt: TGTGCCAGCAGTGAATCAGGGGTCGGGGAGCTGTTTTTT
v_call: TRBV9; clone_size: .; j_call: TRBJ2-1; d_call: .; cdr3_aa: CASSVHQENTYNEQFF; cdr3_nt: TGTGCCAGCAGCGTACATCAGGAGAATACCTACAATGAGCAGTTCTTC